This TCR beta chain was obtained from a study of T cells in localized non-small cell lung cancer. Study-wide results and caveats: Of the tissues analyzed, uninvolved adjacent lung showed maximal T cell clonality, greater than tumor.

CDR1 and CDR2 from the germline V gene are MNHGY and SAAAGT. The CDR3 loop spans 17 amino acids. The junction had 6 bases not matched to a gene; V was cut back by 0 bases and J by 4 bases. The repertoire was sequenced with immunoSEQ multiplex PCR; TCRdb's copy has only in-frame clones and lacks some. In the table there are roughly 1,700 clones, about 25% of which are singletons. To note about this clone: Its antigen is not identified.

This chain connects TRBV6-8 to TRBJ1-6; TRBD1 matches at 7 bases. The sample consisted of normal lung tissue next to the tumor, taken before any cancer treatment. This TCR was recovered from a female donor aged 60 or older with stage II squamous cell lung carcinoma. The CDR3 DNA reads as TGTGCCAGCAGTTACTCGAACAGGGGTGTTTATAATTCACCCCTCCACTTT. Its translation: CASSYSNRGVYNSPLHF.